A single sample gave rise to the 5 T cell receptor beta chains below, sequenced in a study of persistence of HIV-infected CD4 T cells. The immunoSEQ assay was version 4, run in survey mode. Some clones are missing from TCRdb's copy, which holds only in-frame ones; the method was immunoSEQ multiplex PCR. The data show about 33,000 clones, around 80% seen once. Stimulation used about 10 ug/mL lysate from CMV-infected fibroblasts. CD40L-negative CD69-negative CD45RO-high memory CD4+ T cells were sorted as populations depleted of antigen-responding cells. No cognate antigen is known for these TCRs. This material consisted of CD4+ T cells sorted from PBMCs after roughly 18-hour stimulation, taken from a patient who received antiretroviral therapy. These TCRs come from an adult woman with HIV who was CMV-seropositive.

The rearrangement links TRBV10-1 to TRBJ2-1; 7 positions agree with TRBD2. Germline loops: CDR1 WNHNN, CDR2 SYGVQD (reference sequence). Unmatched junction bases numbered 10, after V lost 8 bases and J lost 6 bases. This CDR3 contains 14 residues. The CDR3: CASSTSSPANEQFF. The CDR3 DNA follows: TGCGCCAGCTCGACTAGCAGCCCGGCCAATGAGCAGTTCTTC.

The table lists this clone with a few counts. This chain links TRBV12-2 with TRBJ1-5. TRBV12-2 is classified as a pseudogene. This CDR3 has 12 residues. CDR3 bases: TGTGCATCACACCGGGGGCATCAGCCCCAGCATTTT. It translates to CASHRGHQPQHF.

The chain couples TRBV7-2 to TRBJ2-7, with 8 positions matching TRBD1. This CDR3 spans 13 amino acids. V shed 2 bases and J 7 bases; nucleotides not matched to a gene: 4. Germline lookup yields CDR1 SGHTA and CDR2 FQGNSA. Here the CDR3 reads CASSLQGAREQYF. The DNA of the CDR3 is TGTGCCAGCAGCTTACAGGGGGCCCGAGAGCAGTACTTC.

V usage is TRBV3-1 (or the pseudogene TRBV3-2) and J usage is TRBJ2-3, with 11 bases identical to TRBD2. CDR3 length equals 18 residues. V shed 1 base, J shed 2 bases, and the junction held 8 bases outside the gene matches. Germline CDR1 and CDR2: LGHDT and YNNKEL (reference sequence). Here the CDR3 reads CASSQGGLAGFFTDTQYF. CDR3 DNA: TGTGCCAGCAGCCAAGGAGGACTAGCGGGTTTTTTCACAGATACGCAGTATTTT.

This chain connects TRBV10-3 to TRBJ2-1; TRBD2 is a possible D gene (5 bases). Germline loops: CDR1 ENHRY, CDR2 SYGVKD. V lost 6 bases to trimming and J lost 7 bases, with 7 bases between them. The CDR3 consists of 11 residues. The CDR3 loop is CAISRENEQFF. The CDR3 DNA follows: TGTGCCATCAGCCGGGAAAATGAGCAGTTCTTC.